This T cell receptor beta chain was profiled in a study of OX40 agonist ivuxolimab in advanced cancers. In the study overall: An agonistic anti-OX40 (CD134) antibody, ivuxolimab, was used to treat the patients. Three patients got partial responses; one had hepatocellular carcinoma and two had cutaneous melanoma. Study-level findings and limits: Clonal expansion by week 6 occurred in CD4+ and CD8+ blood T cells (at 0.1 to 3.0 mg/kg). Expanded peripheral T-cell antigen specificity went undetermined.

This table comes from immunoSEQ multiplex PCR, and its TCRdb copy is limited to in-frame clones, with some not included. The table records around 67,000 clones, 84% of them present only once. The germline V gene encodes CDR1 SGHNT and CDR2 YENEEA. This CDR3 has 14 amino acids. V trimming: 5 bases; J trimming: 0 bases; junction bases outside the gene matches: 4. Worth noting for this clone: Antigen: not known.

The input for sequencing was CD4+ or CD8+ T cells sorted from blood, taken in a trial of the OX40 agonist ivuxolimab. The TCR comes from an adult with an advanced solid tumor such as melanoma, head and neck, liver or kidney cancer. This chain connects TRBV11-3 to TRBJ2-7, with 7 nucleotides matching TRBD2. This CDR3 is CASSPGGSSYEQYF. DNA of the CDR3: TGTGCCAGCAGCCCGGGGGGAAGCTCCTACGAGCAGTACTTC. The variable domain in full, completed from reference TRBV11-3 and TRBJ2-7, reads EAGVVQSPRYKIIEKKQPVAFWCNPISGHNTLYWYLQNLGQGPELLIRYENEEAVDDSQLPKDRFSAERLKGVDSTLKIQPAELGDSAVYLCASSPGGSSYEQYFGPGTRLTVT.